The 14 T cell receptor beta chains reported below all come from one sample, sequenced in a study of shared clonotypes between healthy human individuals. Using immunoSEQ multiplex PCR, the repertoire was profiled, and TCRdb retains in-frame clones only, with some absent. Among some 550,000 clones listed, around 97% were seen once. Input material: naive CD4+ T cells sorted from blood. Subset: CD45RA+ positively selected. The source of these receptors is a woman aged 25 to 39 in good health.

As DNA, the CDR3 is TGTGCCAGCAGCGCCACAGAGATCTACGAGCAGTACTTC. This codes for CASSATEIYEQYF. The chain joins TRBV7-9 to TRBJ2-7; no clear D. V dropped 5 bases and J dropped 3 bases, with 11 bases sitting between them. This CDR3 is 13 amino acids long. Germline V gene data show CDR1 as SEHNR and CDR2 as FQNEAQ (reference sequence).

The CDR3 loop reads CASRPGTLNTGELFF. In nucleotides, the CDR3 is TGCGCCAGCAGACCCGGGACACTTAACACCGGGGAGCTGTTTTTT. This chain connects TRBV5-1 to TRBJ2-2, with a weak D call TRBD1 (6 bases). Germline CDR1 and CDR2: SGHRS and YFSETQ. The CDR3 has 15 residues. The V end was cut by 5 bases, the J end by 2 bases, with 13 bases between.

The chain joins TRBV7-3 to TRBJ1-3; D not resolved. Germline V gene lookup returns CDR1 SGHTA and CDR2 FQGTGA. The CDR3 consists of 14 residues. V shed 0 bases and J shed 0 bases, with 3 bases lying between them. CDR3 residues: CASSLTGSGNTIYF. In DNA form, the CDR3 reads TGTGCCAGCAGCTTAACGGGCTCTGGAAACACCATATATTTT.

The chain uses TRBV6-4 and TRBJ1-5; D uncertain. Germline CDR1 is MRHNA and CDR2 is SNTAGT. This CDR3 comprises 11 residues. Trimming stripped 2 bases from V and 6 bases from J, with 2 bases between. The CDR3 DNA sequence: TGTGCCAGCAGTGACCCTCAGCCCCAGCATTTT. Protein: CASSDPQPQHF.

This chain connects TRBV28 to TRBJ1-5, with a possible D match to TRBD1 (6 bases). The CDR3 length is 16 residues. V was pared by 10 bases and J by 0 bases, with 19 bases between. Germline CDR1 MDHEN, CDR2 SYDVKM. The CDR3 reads CATGGGGPISNQPQHF. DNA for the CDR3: TGTGCCACCGGTGGGGGGGGGCCAATTAGCAATCAGCCCCAGCATTTT. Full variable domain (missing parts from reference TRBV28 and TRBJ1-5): DVKVTQSSRYLVKRTGEKVFLECVQDMDHENMFWYRQDPGLGLRLIYFSYDVKMKEKGDIPEGYSVSREKKERFSLILESASTNQTSMYLCATGGGGPISNQPQHFGDGTRLSIL.

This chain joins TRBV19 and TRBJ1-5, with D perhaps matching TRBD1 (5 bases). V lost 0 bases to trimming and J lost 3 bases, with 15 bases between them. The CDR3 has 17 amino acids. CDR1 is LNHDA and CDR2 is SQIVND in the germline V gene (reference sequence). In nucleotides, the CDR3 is TGTGCCAGTAGTATAGATCCAGGGAATCGCGTCAATCAGCCCCAGCATTTT. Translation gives CASSIDPGNRVNQPQHF.

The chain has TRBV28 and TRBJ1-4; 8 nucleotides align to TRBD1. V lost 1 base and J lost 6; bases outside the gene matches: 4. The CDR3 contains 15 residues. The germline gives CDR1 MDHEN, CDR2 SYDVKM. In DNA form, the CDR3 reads TGTGCCAGCAGTTTATCGCAGGGGGCCTATGAAAAACTGTTTTTT. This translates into CASSLSQGAYEKLFF.

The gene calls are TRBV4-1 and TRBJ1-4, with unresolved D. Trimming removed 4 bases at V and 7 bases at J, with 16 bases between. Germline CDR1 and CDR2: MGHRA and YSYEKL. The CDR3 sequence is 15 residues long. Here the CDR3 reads CASSLRYALGEKLFF. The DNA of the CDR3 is TGCGCCAGCAGCCTTCGTTATGCACTAGGTGAAAAACTGTTTTTT.

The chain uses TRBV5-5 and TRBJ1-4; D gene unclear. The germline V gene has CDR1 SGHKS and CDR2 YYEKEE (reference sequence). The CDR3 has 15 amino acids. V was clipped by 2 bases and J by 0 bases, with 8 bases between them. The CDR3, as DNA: TGTGCCAGCAGCTTTGGTTCTGCAACTAATGAAAAACTGTTTTTT. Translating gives CASSFGSATNEKLFF. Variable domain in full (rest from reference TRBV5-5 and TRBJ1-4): DAGVTQSPTHLIKTRGQQVTLRCSPISGHKSVSWYQQVLGQGPQFIFQYYEKEERGRGNFPDRFSARQFPNYSSELNVNALLLGDSALYLCASSFGSATNEKLFFGSGTQLSVL.

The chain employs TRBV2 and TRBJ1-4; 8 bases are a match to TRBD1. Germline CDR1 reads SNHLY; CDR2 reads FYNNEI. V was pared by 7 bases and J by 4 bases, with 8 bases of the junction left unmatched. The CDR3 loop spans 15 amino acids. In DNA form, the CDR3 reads TGTGCCAGCAACCAACAGGGGGTCGATAATGAAAAACTGTTTTTT. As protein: CASNQQGVDNEKLFF. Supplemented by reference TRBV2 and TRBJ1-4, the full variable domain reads EPEVTQTPSHQVTQMGQEVILRCVPISNHLYFYWYRQILGQKVEFLVSFYNNEISEKSEIFDDQFSVERPDGSNFTLKIRSTKLEDSAMYFCASNQQGVDNEKLFFGSGTQLSVL.

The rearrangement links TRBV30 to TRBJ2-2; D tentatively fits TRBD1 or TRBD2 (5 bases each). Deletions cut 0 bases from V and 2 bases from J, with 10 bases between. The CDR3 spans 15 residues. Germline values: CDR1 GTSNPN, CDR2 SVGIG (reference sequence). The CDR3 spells CAWSVWDGNTGELFF. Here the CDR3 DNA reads TGTGCCTGGAGTGTATGGGACGGTAACACCGGGGAGCTGTTTTTT.

The DNA of the CDR3 is TGTGCCAGCTCACGGACAGGGCAAAATCAGCCCCAGCATTTT. Its protein is CASSRTGQNQPQHF. The chain recombines TRBV18 with TRBJ1-5; 8 nucleotides align to TRBD1. Per germline, CDR1 KGHSH and CDR2 LQKENI. The length of the CDR3 is 14 residues. Trimming at V came to 4 bases and at J to 4 bases, leaving 3 bases not matched to a gene.

CDR3 bases: TGTGCCAGCAGCTTGGGGCTAGCGGGACAGAATACGCAGTATTTT. Residues: CASSLGLAGQNTQYF. The chain couples TRBV5-8 to TRBJ2-3; 9 bases match TRBD2. The germline V gene has CDR1 SGHTS and CDR2 YDEGEE. The CDR3 consists of 15 residues. J lost 7 bases, V lost 0 bases, and 6 bases had no gene match.

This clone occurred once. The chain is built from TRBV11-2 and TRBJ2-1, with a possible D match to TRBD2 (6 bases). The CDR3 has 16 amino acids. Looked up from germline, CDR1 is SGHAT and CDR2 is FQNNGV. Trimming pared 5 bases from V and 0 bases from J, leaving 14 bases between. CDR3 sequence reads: CASSLRDSRSYNEQFF. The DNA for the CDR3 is TGTGCCAGCAGCCTCCGGGACTCCCGCTCCTACAATGAGCAGTTCTTC.